A single sample gave rise to the 17 T cell receptor beta chains below, sequenced in a study of T-cell memory formation after mild COVID-19. TCRdb ran MiXCR on the 5' RACE reads and lists one entry per CDR3 protein. The sample lists fewer than 150,000 distinct CDR3 sequences, about 6.5% occurring once. Sequencing was performed on PBMCs or a T cell subset sorted from them (not recorded which). Receptor source: an adult woman who had mild COVID-19 (a few samples of this study predate the infection). Cell type and time point are not known.

This clonotype was counted many times. The chain employs TRBV12-3 or TRBV12-4 and TRBJ1-6; 10 positions agree with TRBD1. This CDR3 comprises 13 residues. Trimming cost V 3 bases and J 14 bases; bases outside gene matches: 4. CDR3 region: CASSLGQGRALHF. CDR3 DNA: TGTGCCAGCAGTTTGGGACAGGGGAGGGCCCTCCACTTT.

The V call is TRBV18, the J call TRBJ1-1, with 9 bases lining up with TRBD1. Trimming removed 2 bases from V and 5 bases from J; junction bases left unmatched: 9. Per germline, CDR1 KGHSH and CDR2 LQKENI. The CDR3 is made up of 16 amino acids. CDR3 sequence: CASSPGQGMGITEAFF. The CDR3 DNA sequence: TGTGCCAGCTCACCAGGACAGGGGATGGGAATTACTGAAGCTTTCTTT.

At least ten counts were recorded for this clonotype. In DNA, the CDR3 is TGTGCCAGCTCACCCTACACAGATACGCAGTATTTT. Protein product: CASSPYTDTQYF. V usage is TRBV18 and J usage is TRBJ2-3; D unclear. The V gene lost 3 bases and the J gene lost 2 bases, with 3 bases spanning the gap. Per the germline V gene, CDR1 is KGHSH and CDR2 is LQKENI. The CDR3 covers 12 residues.

The rearrangement uses TRBV10-3 and TRBJ2-1; D may be TRBD2 (6 bases). Germline V gene data show CDR1 as ENHRY and CDR2 as SYGVKD. Trimming stripped 5 bases from V and 10 bases from J, with 12 bases between. The CDR3 runs 12 residues. The CDR3 sequence is CAISSTSLEQFF. CDR3 sequence (DNA): TGTGCCATCAGTTCTACTAGCCTCGAGCAGTTCTTC.

This clonotype was detected a few times. The gene calls are TRBV24-1 and TRBJ2-1; the D gene is possibly TRBD2 (6 bases). Germline V gene data show CDR1 as KGHDR and CDR2 as SFDVKD. The CDR3 runs to 13 residues. Trimming pared 2 bases from V and 7 bases from J, leaving 8 bases between. CDR3 amino acids: CATSDWRGNEQFF. Here the CDR3 DNA reads TGTGCCACCAGTGATTGGCGGGGAAATGAGCAGTTCTTC.

Comment on this clonotype: At one end the junction does not follow the germline gene, possibly because of a read error. The CDR3 loop reads CASSLGRARVLQETKYF. As DNA, the CDR3 is TGTGCCAGCAGTTTAGGGCGGGCCCGGGTGCTCCAAGAGACCAAGTACTTC. This chain joins TRBV12-3 or TRBV12-4 and TRBJ2-5; D possibly corresponds to TRBD2 (5 bases). The CDR3 runs to 17 residues.

V gene TRBV12-3 or TRBV12-4 combines with J gene TRBJ2-7; D may be TRBD2 (7 bases). There are 17 residues in the CDR3. Trimming removed 0 bases at V and 2 bases at J, with 17 bases between. The CDR3, as DNA: TGTGCCAGCAGTTTAGCGGGGGCGGGAGTTTTCCCCTACGAGCAGTACTTC. Residues: CASSLAGAGVFPYEQYF.

In this sample, this clonotype turned up many times. V gene TRBV7-9 combines with J gene TRBJ1-1; D remains ambiguous. This CDR3 is built from 13 residues. The V gene's germline CDR1 is SEHNR and CDR2 FQNEAQ (reference sequence). Between the trimmed V and J ends, which lost 5 bases and 1 base, there was a span of 8 bases. CDR3 bases: TGTGCCAGCAGCGCAATCAAGAACACTGAAGCTTTCTTT. It codes for CASSAIKNTEAFF.

The chain links TRBV20-1 to TRBJ2-1, with D possibly being TRBD2 (5 bases). V shed 7 bases and J shed 1 base, with 14 bases lying between them. The CDR3 is 14 amino acids. Germline V lookup: CDR1 DFQATT, CDR2 SNEGSKA (reference sequence). CDR3 bases: TGCAGTGTCCAAGCGGCCCGGTCCTACAATGAGCAGTTCTTC. It specifies CSVQAARSYNEQFF.

The chain employs TRBV5-1 and TRBJ2-3; D unresolved. The CDR3 has 15 amino acids. Trimming removed 1 base from V and 0 bases from J, with 9 bases in between. Germline CDR1 is SGHRS and CDR2 is YFSETQ. CDR3 residues: CASSLIPVSTDTQYF. The CDR3 region has the DNA TGCGCCAGCAGCTTGATACCAGTCAGCACAGATACGCAGTATTTT.

This clonotype was counted ten times or more. This sequence joins TRBV3-1 and TRBJ2-2; 12 bases are shared with TRBD1. The CDR3 extends over 18 amino acids. V gave up 4 bases and J gave up 5 bases; unmatched junction bases: 11. CDR1 LGHDT and CDR2 YNNKEL come from the germline V gene (reference sequence). The CDR3 sequence: CASSLLPGTGGRTGELFF. The CDR3 DNA follows: TGTGCCAGCAGCCTCCTCCCCGGGACAGGGGGCCGAACCGGGGAGCTGTTTTTT.

This clonotype occurred many times. This chain joins TRBV28 and TRBJ2-3; D is undetermined. The V and J ends lost 7 bases and 2 bases respectively, with 16 bases between them. CDR1 and CDR2 from the germline V gene are MDHEN and SYDVKM. The CDR3 consists of 15 residues. CDR3 sequence (DNA): TGTGCCAGCACCCAAGGTGGGCTGGTCACAGATACGCAGTATTTT. This gives the protein CASTQGGLVTDTQYF.

The genes are TRBV4-3 and TRBJ2-7; possible D gene TRBD2, 6 bases. V was shortened by 1 base and J by 0 bases, with 13 bases between the two germline ends. The CDR3 has 16 amino acids. From germline, CDR1 is LGHNA and CDR2 YSLEER. CDR3: CASSQGDFRLSYEQYF. DNA of the CDR3: TGCGCCAGCAGCCAAGGGGACTTTCGGCTCTCCTACGAGCAGTACTTC.

This clonotype was observed at least ten times. V usage is TRBV5-1 and J usage is TRBJ1-5; D is possibly TRBD1 (5 bases). CDR3 size: 15 residues. CDR1 is SGHRS, CDR2 YFSETQ, per germline. The V end lost 4 bases, the J end lost 2 bases, and 13 bases lay between the germline ends. The CDR3 sequence is CASSPDSGGNQPQHF. Written as DNA, the CDR3 is TGCGCCAGCAGCCCTGACAGTGGAGGCAATCAGCCCCAGCATTTT.

The table lists this clonotype with many counts. V and J are TRBV5-1 and TRBJ2-7; 9 bases fit TRBD1. The CDR3 runs 14 residues. Looked up from germline, CDR1 is SGHRS and CDR2 is YFSETQ. V dropped 0 bases and J dropped 3; count of bases not matched to a gene: 1. CDR3 DNA: TGCGCCAGCAGCTTGGAGGGACAGGGCTACGAGCAGTACTTC. Protein sequence: CASSLEGQGYEQYF.

In its sample, this clonotype was seen many times. The rearrangement links TRBV7-9 to TRBJ2-4; D unresolved. V lost 4 bases and J 0 bases, leaving 7 bases between the germline ends. The germline gives CDR1 SEHNR, CDR2 FQNEAQ (reference sequence). The CDR3 is 14 residues long. CDR3 sequence (DNA): TGTGCCAGCAGCTCGGCTCTAGCCAAAAACATTCAGTACTTC. As protein: CASSSALAKNIQYF.

This clonotype came up many times. The chain links TRBV5-1 to TRBJ2-7; 9 nucleotides align to TRBD1. The J segment lost 2 bases and the V segment lost 3 bases, leaving 6 bases of the junction unmatched. The germline gives CDR1 SGHRS, CDR2 YFSETQ. The CDR3 runs to 15 residues. The CDR3: CASSSGTGRAYEQYF. CDR3 coding DNA: TGCGCCAGCAGCTCAGGGACAGGGCGGGCCTACGAGCAGTACTTC.